This entry describes one T cell receptor (beta chain). Its antigen is not known. Clones were read by immunoSEQ multiplex PCR, and TCRdb kept only the in-frame ones, dropping some. The sample shows 60,000 to 90,000 clones, 85% to 95% of them seen only once. The sample belongs to a study of cytomegalovirus exposure and HLA in healthy donors. Study-level points and caveats: There were some 150 TCR beta chains listed as cytomegalovirus-associated.

Sequenced material: PBMCs. The receptor comes from a woman between 18 and 29 years old in good health and CMV-seronegative.

CDR3 region: CASSLGGYEQFF. The CDR3 coding sequence is TGTGCCAGCAGCTTAGGAGGGTATGAGCAGTTCTTC. The V call is TRBV7-3, the J call TRBJ2-1; weak D call: TRBD2 (6 bases). CDR1 and CDR2 (germline): SGHTA, FQGTGA. The CDR3 extends over 12 amino acids. V gave up 2 bases and J gave up 8 bases, with 7 bases separating them.